This is a list of T cell receptor beta chains from one sample in a study of identical twins. TCRdb re-analysed the 5' RACE reads in MiXCR, keeping a single row per CDR3 protein. This table has about 1.7 million distinct CDR3 sequences, around a third appearing once. Material: cord blood. The receptors here all came from a newborn girl in good health. Both conserved end residues are part of each CDR3. The D gene is left open where the match is weak. Size values are once, few and many counts, or a class for expanded clones, and some rows have none.

DNA | CDR3 | size | D | J | V
TGTGCCAGTAGCCAAGAGGGACTTTATAGCAATCAGCCCCAGCATTTT | CASSQEGLYSNQPQHF | few | NA | TRBJ1-5 | TRBV19
TGTGCCAGCAGTTCCCCGGGACTAGCGGGAGGAGCGCAGTATTTT | CASSSPGLAGGAQYF | NA | TRBD2 | TRBJ2-3 | TRBV28
TGTGCCAGCAGTAACAACCGGGACATAAGATACGAGCAGTACTTC | CASSNNRDIRYEQYF | NA | NA | TRBJ2-7 | TRBV27
TGTGCCAGCAGCAGCGGGTGGGGGTCCTACAATGAGCAGTTCTTC | CASSSGWGSYNEQFF | NA | NA | TRBJ2-1 | TRBV7-9
TGCAGCGTGGGGGACAGGTCCTACGAGCAGTACTTC | CSVGDRSYEQYF | NA | TRBD1 | TRBJ2-7 | TRBV29-1
TGTGCCAGCAGCTTGGAGGGGGGACGGGGGAATGAAAAACTGTTTTTT | CASSLEGGRGNEKLFF | few | NA | TRBJ1-4 | TRBV5-5
TGTGCCAGCAGCCAAGATAGAGGGTTCAGCACAGATACGCAGTATTTT | CASSQDRGFSTDTQYF | few | NA | TRBJ2-3 | TRBV3-1
TGCGCCAGCAGCCTCAGAACGGGACTAGAGTCATTGGTTGAGCAGTACTTC | CASSLRTGLESLVEQYF | NA | TRBD2 | TRBJ2-7 | TRBV5-1
TGTGCCAGCAGTTTAGCAGGACTGCCCAATCAGCCCCAGCATTTT | CASSLAGLPNQPQHF | NA | NA | TRBJ1-5 | TRBV27
TGCAGTGCTTCCCATAAGACAGAATACTATGGCTACACCTTC | CSASHKTEYYGYTF | NA | NA | TRBJ1-2 | TRBV20-1
TGTGCCAGCATTCCGAGGGAGAGCACAGATACGCAGTATTTT | CASIPRESTDTQYF | NA | NA | TRBJ2-3 | TRBV6-1